A single sample is the source of the 24 T cell receptor beta chains below, sequenced in a study of cytomegalovirus exposure and HLA in healthy donors. PCR amplification relied on 60 Vbeta primers (plus 13 Jbeta primers). Method: immunoSEQ multiplex PCR; TCRdb's copy keeps in-frame clones and lacks some. In all, the sample yields approximately 150,000 clones. Input material: PBMCs. The receptors were gathered from a male donor in good health and CMV-seronegative.

The genes are TRBV29-1 and TRBJ2-1; D is possibly TRBD2 (5 bases). Germline-derived CDR1 and CDR2 are SQVTM and ANQGSEA. The CDR3 sequence is 14 residues long. The V end lost 6 bases, the J end lost 1 base, and 13 bases lay between the germline ends. The CDR3 loop reads CSVRTGKSYNEQFF. The CDR3 nucleotides read TGCAGCGTAAGGACGGGGAAATCCTACAATGAGCAGTTCTTC.

The chain is built from TRBV9 and TRBJ1-6, with TRBD1 matching 7 bases. Losses at the gene ends were 0 bases for V and 10 bases for J; bases not matched to a gene: 7. The germline gives CDR1 SGDLS, CDR2 YYNGEE. The CDR3 is 15 amino acids. The CDR3, as DNA: TGTGCCAGCAGCGTAGCAGGCAGGGGGAGATCACCCCTCCACTTT. Translation gives CASSVAGRGRSPLHF.

This chain links TRBV6-5 with TRBJ2-7; 8 bases line up with TRBD1. The germline gives CDR1 MNHEY, CDR2 SVGAGI. The CDR3 consists of 13 residues. After removal of 6 bases from V and 3 bases from J, the junction contained 4 bases not matched to a gene. In nucleotides, the CDR3 is TGTGCCAGCAGGTTGGGACAGGTCTACGAGCAGTACTTC. This gives the protein CASRLGQVYEQYF.

This rearrangement joins TRBV18 to TRBJ1-1; D not resolved. V was pared by 6 bases and J by 2 bases, with 13 bases between. The germline V gene has CDR1 KGHSH and CDR2 LQKENI. CDR3 length equals 14 residues. CDR3 sequence (DNA): TGTGCCAGCTCCGGCGGTCGAGGCAACACTGAAGCTTTCTTT. This encodes CASSGGRGNTEAFF.

The V and J genes are TRBV19 and TRBJ2-7; 10 nucleotides match TRBD2. Trimming at V came to 0 bases and at J to 6 bases, leaving 5 bases not matched to a gene. The CDR3 runs to 15 residues. The germline V gene encodes CDR1 LNHDA and CDR2 SQIVND (reference sequence). The CDR3 DNA reads TGTGCCAGTAGTATAGATGGAGCGGGAGGGAGCGAGCAGTACTTC. The encoded protein is CASSIDGAGGSEQYF.

J is TRBJ1-1 and V is TRBV5-4; no firm D call. With 4 bases removed from V and 1 base from J, the gap between germline ends came to 14 bases. CDR1 is SGHNT, CDR2 YYREEE, per germline (reference sequence). The CDR3 totals 15 residues. The CDR3 coding sequence is TGTGCCAGCAGCCAAGTTGGGGAGAGGAACACTGAAGCTTTCTTT. Translation gives CASSQVGERNTEAFF.

The CDR3 reads CSVVLAGGLRVGELFF. CDR3 in DNA: TGCAGCGTGGTACTAGCGGGGGGTCTTCGGGTCGGGGAGCTGTTTTTT. The chain links TRBV29-1 to TRBJ2-2, with 12 bases fitting TRBD2. V lost 6 bases and J lost 7; bases outside the gene matches: 12. The CDR3 runs to 16 residues. The germline CDR1 and CDR2 sequences are SQVTM and ANQGSEA.

This sequence joins TRBV5-1 and TRBJ1-5; 8 bases align to TRBD1. Losses at the gene ends were 4 bases for V and 7 bases for J; bases not matched to a gene: 10. CDR1 is SGHRS, CDR2 YFSETQ, per germline. This CDR3 is 15 amino acids long. The CDR3 coding sequence is TGCGCCAGCAGCCCTTGGACAGGGTCTGGGCAGCCCCAGCATTTT. Its translation: CASSPWTGSGQPQHF.

The chain employs TRBV2 and TRBJ2-7; D not resolved. CDR3 length: 13 residues. Trimming took 6 bases from V and 2 from J, leaving 11 bases between them. Germline V CDR1 and CDR2: SNHLY, FYNNEI. This chain's CDR3 is CASRMSGTYEQYF. As DNA, the CDR3 is TGTGCCAGCAGGATGTCGGGTACCTACGAGCAGTACTTC.

The chain combines TRBV7-8 with TRBJ2-2, with 10 bases that match TRBD2. V shed 2 bases, J shed 6 bases, and the junction held 9 bases outside the gene matches. The germline V gene has CDR1 SGHVS and CDR2 FQNEAQ. CDR3 length: 17 residues. The CDR3 DNA reads TGTGCCAGCAGCTTACCGGTAGCGGGAGGCCCCGCCGGGGAGCTGTTTTTT. Amino acid sequence: CASSLPVAGGPAGELFF. The whole variable domain, filled in from reference TRBV7-8 and TRBJ2-2, reads GAGVSQSPRYKVAKRGQDVALRCDPISGHVSLFWYQQALGQGPEFLTYFQNEAQLDKSGLPSDRFFAERPEGSVSTLKIQRTQQEDSAVYLCASSLPVAGGPAGELFFGEGSRLTVL.

The chain employs TRBV20-1 and TRBJ2-3; D is undetermined. The germline V gene encodes CDR1 DFQATT and CDR2 SNEGSKA (reference sequence). V lost 3 bases to trimming and J lost 4 bases, with 5 bases between them. The CDR3 is 11 amino acids. CDR3 nucleotide sequence: TGCAGTGCTAGCCAGGCAGATACGCAGTATTTT. It codes for CSASQADTQYF.

Comment on this clone: One end of the junction fails to match germline, which may point to a read error. The rearrangement uses TRBV27 and TRBJ1-2; 7 bases align to TRBD1. CDR1 and CDR2 from the germline V gene are MNHEY and SMNVEV (reference sequence). This CDR3 is 16 amino acids long. CDR3 protein: CASSLSRQGLAYGYTF. The CDR3 DNA sequence: TGTGCCAGCAGTCTATCTAGACAGGGCTTGGCCTATGGCTACACCTTC.

The J gene is TRBJ1-4, the V gene TRBV9; no reliable D call. The CDR3 sequence is 15 residues long. Germline-derived CDR1 and CDR2 are SGDLS and YYNGEE. Deletions cut 0 bases from V and 7 bases from J, with 13 bases between. CDR3 residues: CASSVGGITGEKLFF. Here the CDR3 DNA reads TGTGCCAGCAGCGTAGGAGGGATAACGGGTGAAAAACTGTTTTTT.

This sequence joins TRBV19 and TRBJ1-4, with D perhaps TRBD1 (6 bases). This CDR3 has 14 residues. Germline lookup yields CDR1 LNHDA and CDR2 SQIVND (reference sequence). V lost 8 bases and J 4 bases, leaving 14 bases between the germline ends. The CDR3 reads CASGTQGINEKLFF. CDR3 DNA sequence: TGTGCCAGTGGTACTCAGGGGATTAATGAAAAACTGTTTTTT.

The chain combines TRBV27 with TRBJ2-7; 14 bases map to TRBD2. The CDR3 has 20 residues. The V gene end was trimmed by 2 bases and the J gene end by 3 bases; junction bases not matched to a gene: 15. CDR1 and CDR2 (germline): MNHEY, SMNVEV (reference sequence). CDR3 protein: CASSLTPMTSGRALVYEQYF. The CDR3 DNA follows: TGTGCCAGCAGTTTAACCCCCATGACTAGCGGGAGGGCCCTCGTCTACGAGCAGTACTTC.

The gene calls are TRBV7-3 and TRBJ2-6, with 7 bases fitting TRBD1. CDR3 length equals 17 residues. The V gene end was trimmed by 0 bases and the J gene end by 1 base; junction bases not matched to a gene: 3. Germline values: CDR1 SGHTA, CDR2 FQGTGA. The chain's CDR3 is CASSLTPGQSGANVLTF. Written as DNA, the CDR3 is TGTGCCAGCAGCTTAACTCCGGGACAGTCTGGGGCCAACGTCCTGACTTTC.

The chain employs TRBV2 and TRBJ2-2; 8 bases align to TRBD1. Per germline, CDR1 SNHLY and CDR2 FYNNEI. The J segment lost 4 bases and the V segment lost 8 bases, leaving 9 bases of the junction unmatched. This CDR3 comprises 15 residues. The CDR3 DNA follows: TGTGCCAGCCTGAGGACAGGGCTTGGCACCGGGGAGCTGTTTTTT. Encoded protein: CASLRTGLGTGELFF.

V gene TRBV4-2 combines with J gene TRBJ2-1, with TRBD2 matching over 8 bases. Germline V gene lookup returns CDR1 LGHNA and CDR2 YNFKEQ. The CDR3 is 17 amino acids. The junction had 5 bases not matched to a gene; V was cut back by 0 bases and J by 1 base. CDR3 amino acids: CASSQDRGGWSYNEQFF. The CDR3 DNA sequence: TGTGCCAGCAGCCAAGATCGGGGGGGCTGGTCCTACAATGAGCAGTTCTTC.

The rearrangement uses TRBV5-1 and TRBJ2-2; a weak D match, TRBD1 (6 bases). V lost 0 bases, J lost 4 bases, and 13 bases lay in between. The CDR3 is made up of 16 amino acids. Looked up from germline, CDR1 is SGHRS and CDR2 is YFSETQ. The CDR3 DNA sequence: TGCGCCAGCAGCTTGGGGACAGCGGCCTCCACCGGGGAGCTGTTTTTT. Translating gives CASSLGTAASTGELFF.

The rearrangement joins TRBV19 to TRBJ1-1; TRBD1 agrees at 7 bases. The CDR3 contains 11 residues. V shed 5 bases, J shed 9 bases, and the junction held 3 bases outside the gene matches. Looked up from germline, CDR1 is LNHDA and CDR2 is SQIVND (reference sequence). Written as DNA, the CDR3 is TGTGCCAGTAGTTCGAGGGGGCAAGCTTTCTTT. Translated, it gives CASSSRGQAFF.

V usage is TRBV19 and J usage is TRBJ1-2, with D unresolved. The germline gives CDR1 LNHDA, CDR2 SQIVND (reference sequence). Trimming cost V 5 bases and J 1 base, with 8 bases left between them. CDR3 length: 13 amino acids. In DNA, the CDR3 is TGTGCCAGTAGTCTCAGGAATAACTATGGCTACACCTTC. Amino acids: CASSLRNNYGYTF. Combining the CDR3 with reference TRBV19 and TRBJ1-2 gives the whole variable domain DGGITQSPKYLFRKEGQNVTLSCEQNLNHDAMYWYRQDPGQGLRLIYYSQIVNDFQKGDIAEGYSVSREKKESFPLTVTSAQKNPTAFYLCASSLRNNYGYTFGSGTRLTVV.

The CDR3 region has the DNA TGTGCCAGCAGCTTGGGGACAGGGGAAGCTTTCTTT. As protein: CASSLGTGEAFF. The chain joins TRBV5-6 to TRBJ1-1; the match to TRBD1 covers 8 bases. CDR1 SGHDT and CDR2 YYEEEE come from the germline V gene. CDR3 size: 12 residues. V gave up 0 bases and J gave up 8 bases; unmatched junction bases: 0. The full variable domain, rest sourced from reference TRBV5-6 and TRBJ1-1, is DAGVTQSPTHLIKTRGQQVTLRCSPKSGHDTVSWYQQALGQGPQFIFQYYEEEERQRGNFPDRFSGHQFPNYSSELNVNALLLGDSALYLCASSLGTGEAFFGQGTRLTVV.

CDR3 nucleotides: TGTGCCAGCAGCCCGGGACAGGGGTTATACGAGCAGTACTTC. It translates to CASSPGQGLYEQYF. The chain uses TRBV5-4 and TRBJ2-7; 10 bases fit TRBD1. CDR1 is SGHNT and CDR2 is YYREEE in the germline V gene (reference sequence). With 4 bases clipped from V and 4 bases from J, the junction kept 5 bases outside the gene matches. The CDR3 loop spans 14 amino acids.

The chain combines TRBV5-6 with TRBJ2-7; the match to TRBD2 covers 7 bases. The germline V gene encodes CDR1 SGHDT and CDR2 YYEEEE. This CDR3 comprises 16 residues. The junction had 8 bases not matched to a gene; V was cut back by 0 bases and J by 2 bases. The CDR3 reads CASSLGEGRGPYEQYF. The DNA of the CDR3 is TGTGCCAGCAGCTTGGGGGAGGGGAGGGGACCCTACGAGCAGTACTTC.